This TCR beta chain is drawn from a study of lymphopenia after photon versus proton radiotherapy. Findings of the study overall: Post-nadir diversity loss with photons came from oligoclonal expansion, particularly CD8+ Temra cells.

Repertoires were generated with immunoSEQ multiplex PCR, while TCRdb's copy carries only in-frame clones and drops some. The repertoire has around 19,000 clones, 80% to 95% of them found once; the top ten carry around 1.8%. The CDR3 has 13 residues. Trimming left V 1 base short and J 2 bases short, with 7 bases between. CDR1 and CDR2 (germline): SQVTM, ANQGSEA. Concerning this clone itself: The antigen remains unidentified. Since the CDR3 does not end with the conserved phenylalanine or tryptophan, this likely comes from a read error.

The chain couples TRBV29-1 to TRBJ2-3; D is possibly TRBD2 (6 bases). This TCR was recovered from a woman aged 40 to 49 with cholangiocarcinoma. The starting material was peripheral blood, obtained from a patient treated with photon-based radiotherapy. In nucleotides, the CDR3 is TGCAGCGTTGAAGTGGGACTCACAGATACGCAGTATCTT. Translated: CSVEVGLTDTQYL.